The entry below describes one TCR beta chain. Its antigen is undetermined. These data originate in a study of siplizumab effects on memory and regulatory T cells. For every sample, about 10^5 TCR templates were assayed. Assay used: immunoSEQ multiplex PCR; TCRdb lists only in-frame clones, some missing. Of approximately 120,000 clones in the sample, around 93% were seen once. The CDR3 runs 15 residues. The germline gives CDR1 SGHVS, CDR2 FNYEAQ. The V gene end was trimmed by 1 base and the J gene end by 7 bases; junction bases not matched to a gene: 10. Broader study findings: Sequences below about 10^-5 frequency were poorly captured, and few alloreactive clones mapped to unstimulated subsets. Siplizumab significantly decreased alloreactive sequences from unstimulated CD4+ memory cells.

The origin of this receptor is a human donor in good health. The gene calls are TRBV7-6 and TRBJ2-7, with 7 nucleotides matching TRBD1. Sequencing used non-Treg CD4+ T cells sorted from blood. CDR3 amino acids: CASSLEGASPGEQYF. DNA of the CDR3: TGTGCCAGCAGCTTAGAGGGGGCCTCTCCGGGGGAGCAGTACTTC.